This T cell receptor (beta chain) was recovered during a study of T cells in Graves' hyperthyroidism and ophthalmopathy (dated by TCRdb to between 2018 and 2021). Describing the broader study: Peripheral blood samples were taken at the time of initial diagnosis, prior to any treatment. To identify TCR V-J signatures that set the groups apart, the researchers used a discovery cohort of approximately 98 patients, made up of some 41 with Graves' ophthalmopathy and 57 with stable Graves' hyperthyroidism. An independent validation cohort of fewer than 20 hyperthyroidism patients and some 15 patients who later progressed to ophthalmopathy tested prospective prediction of ophthalmopathy. For training and testing, the 80 to 100 patients in the discovery cohort were randomly divided in a 7:3 ratio. In addition, the study compared T-cell repertoires in thyroid tissue and in blood from roughly six Graves' hyperthyroidism patients. After sampling, hyperthyroidism patients received methimazole starting at 30 mg daily, and ophthalmopathy patients received high-dose intravenous methylprednisolone. TCR Vbeta CDR3 sequencing of roughly 140 peripheral blood samples (under 45 ophthalmopathy, 75 to 85 hyperthyroidism and around 17 progressor patients) is reported in the paper.

Hyperthyroidism patients were newly diagnosed, had a disease duration of under 2 months, and were aged 18 to 65 years. Exclusion was applied to patients with uncontrolled infections, other autoimmune diseases, pregnancy or lactation. Clinical symptoms, serum thyroxine and TRAb, thyroid ultrasound, and orbital computed tomography formed the basis for the diagnoses. Blood from progressor patients was collected at the time of first diagnosis with hyperthyroidism, before any ophthalmopathy symptoms had appeared. PBMCs were separated from roughly 10 ml of fresh peripheral blood using Ficoll-Paque density gradient centrifugation. Progressor patients were first diagnosed with Graves' hyperthyroidism and then developed ophthalmopathy during follow-up. Total RNA was extracted with Trizol reagent, and quality was checked on an Agilent 2100 Bioanalyzer. What the study reported, not specific to this receptor: In cross-validation, a model built on a 13 V-J signature told ophthalmopathy apart from stable hyperthyroidism with just under 90% sensitivity and approximately 81% specificity, and in testing the same model reached 80%/75%. In validation, progression to ophthalmopathy was predicted by the model with almost 71% sensitivity and just over 72% specificity, a median of 6.5 months before onset. Sample size was not statistically predetermined, and blinding of investigators to group allocation was not performed. Blood samples also contained most of the expanded thyroid clonotypes (frequency above 0.001), which suggests that blood repertoires may reflect thyroid immune responses.

The germline V gene (reference sequence) supplies CDR1 LNHDA and CDR2 SQIVND. V is pruned by 3 bases and J by 1 base, leaving 7 bases of the junction without a gene match. The CDR3 goes from the cysteine to the phenylalanine over 16 residues. Only the CDR3 region is kept as DNA, spanning 48 bases read in frame from base 1. The TCR beta CDR3 regions were amplified from RNA transcripts. The first round of RT-PCR for the TCR CDR3 was performed with the HTBI primer set and the Qiagen OneStep RT-PCR kit. The libraries were constructed in a second round of multiplex PCR and then size-selected and purified. Sequencing of the libraries was done on an Illumina HiSeq2000 using paired-end 100 bp reads. The original methods were these. SOAPnuke was used to process the raw data, with reads discarded if the reads contained adapters or uncalled bases, had a mean Phred below 15, or lacked an exact constant-primer or identifier match. High-quality paired reads were merged using COPE v1.2.5, and each unique nucleotide sequence was defined as a clonotype. MiTCR v1.1 was used to align clonotypes to the IMGT TRBV, TRBD and TRBJ reference segments. Only V-J combinations with frequency above 0.0001, covering about 99% of repertoires, were analysed. The TCS score was defined as the ratio of F50 (clonal expansion) to E x V (chaos), calculated using BLOSUM62-based TCRdist between CDR3 peptides within each V-J. Welch's t-statistics and random forest reduced roughly 540 V-J features to about 12, which were used in a naive Bayes classifier (R e1071). The raw public data were reprocessed by TCRdb itself: fastp quality trimming at Q25, MiXCR clonotype calling, in-frame beta chains only. Rows are unified per CDR3 protein, each entry keeping the most common DNA and genes. The V and J calls shown here were made by TCRdb, not taken from the authors' results. The sample includes 550,000 to 650,000 distinct CDR3 sequences, with about 15% observed a single time. The ten largest clonotypes hold roughly 5.7% of the sample.

Notes on this clonotype: This clone's antigen is unknown. Base quality data are lacking; no much larger clone is found one base away.

Recombination joined TRBV19 with TRBJ1-1, and 8 junctional nucleotides match TRBD1. The sample consisted of blood. This clonotype was sampled from a woman in her 30s with Graves' hyperthyroidism that later progressed to Graves' ophthalmopathy. The nucleotide sequence is given as TGTGCCAGTAGTATCACAGGGGGATTCGGGAACACTGAAGCTTTCTTT. It specifies CASSITGGFGNTEAFF.